The 5 T cell receptor beta chains in this list originate from one sample, sequenced in a study of cytotoxic CD8 clonotypes in ibrutinib-treated CLL. The repertoire was sequenced with immunoSEQ multiplex PCR; TCRdb's copy has only in-frame clones and lacks some. This table holds around 250,000 clones, 70% found once. The material was PBMCs, obtained after 24 months of ibrutinib treatment. Receptor source: a human donor with chronic lymphocytic leukemia.

The CDR3 loop reads CASSLIWGDQPQHF. The DNA for the CDR3 is TGTGCCAGCAGCTTAATTTGGGGGGATCAGCCCCAGCATTTT. This rearrangement joins TRBV7-2 to TRBJ1-5; possible D gene TRBD1, 5 bases. The CDR3 is 14 amino acids. The germline CDR1 and CDR2 sequences are SGHTA and FQGNSA. With 2 bases removed from V and 5 bases from J, the gap between germline ends came to 10 bases. Drawing the rest from reference TRBV7-2 and TRBJ1-5, the complete variable domain is GAGVSQSPSNKVTEKGKDVELRCDPISGHTALYWYRQSLGQGLEFLIYFQGNSAPDKSGLPSDRFSAERTGGSVSTLTIQRTQQEDSAVYLCASSLIWGDQPQHFGDGTRLSIL.

The chain couples TRBV6-5 to TRBJ1-5; TRBD1 agrees at 8 bases. Germline V CDR1 and CDR2: MNHEY, SVGAGI. The CDR3 is 13 residues long. J lost 7 bases, V lost 8 bases, and 7 bases had no gene match. DNA of the CDR3: TGTGCCAGCGGAATTAACAGGGGGCAGCCCCAGCATTTT. Its protein product is CASGINRGQPQHF.

The genes are TRBV28 and TRBJ2-7; TRBD2 is a possible D gene (6 bases). The V end was cut by 5 bases, the J end by 2 bases, with 16 bases between. The CDR3 extends over 15 amino acids. Germline V gives CDR1 MDHEN, CDR2 SYDVKM. The CDR3 reads CASSLSVAGTYEQYF. CDR3 nucleotides: TGTGCCAGCAGTCTTAGCGTGGCGGGGACCTACGAGCAGTACTTC.

This clone was counted only a few times. This rearrangement joins TRBV11-3 to TRBJ2-3; 11 positions agree with TRBD2. Germline trimming cut 5 bases from V and 5 bases from J; bases unmatched to any gene: 6. Germline CDR1 and CDR2: SGHNT and YENEEA. This CDR3 contains 15 residues. In DNA form, the CDR3 reads TGTGCCAGCAGCGCTCCTGGGACTAGCGGAGATACGCAGTATTTT. Protein product: CASSAPGTSGDTQYF. Combining the CDR3 with reference TRBV11-3 and TRBJ2-3 gives the whole variable domain EAGVVQSPRYKIIEKKQPVAFWCNPISGHNTLYWYLQNLGQGPELLIRYENEEAVDDSQLPKDRFSAERLKGVDSTLKIQPAELGDSAVYLCASSAPGTSGDTQYFGPGTRLTVL.

The chain carries TRBV6-6 and TRBJ2-7, with D uncertain. Between the trimmed V and J ends, which lost 6 bases and 3 bases, there was a span of 18 bases. The CDR3 runs to 15 residues. CDR1 is MNHNY and CDR2 is SVGAGI in the germline V gene (reference sequence). In DNA, the CDR3 is TGTGCCAGCAGCCCCCGGGTCGGCGGTCACTACGAGCAGTACTTC. This sequence encodes CASSPRVGGHYEQYF.